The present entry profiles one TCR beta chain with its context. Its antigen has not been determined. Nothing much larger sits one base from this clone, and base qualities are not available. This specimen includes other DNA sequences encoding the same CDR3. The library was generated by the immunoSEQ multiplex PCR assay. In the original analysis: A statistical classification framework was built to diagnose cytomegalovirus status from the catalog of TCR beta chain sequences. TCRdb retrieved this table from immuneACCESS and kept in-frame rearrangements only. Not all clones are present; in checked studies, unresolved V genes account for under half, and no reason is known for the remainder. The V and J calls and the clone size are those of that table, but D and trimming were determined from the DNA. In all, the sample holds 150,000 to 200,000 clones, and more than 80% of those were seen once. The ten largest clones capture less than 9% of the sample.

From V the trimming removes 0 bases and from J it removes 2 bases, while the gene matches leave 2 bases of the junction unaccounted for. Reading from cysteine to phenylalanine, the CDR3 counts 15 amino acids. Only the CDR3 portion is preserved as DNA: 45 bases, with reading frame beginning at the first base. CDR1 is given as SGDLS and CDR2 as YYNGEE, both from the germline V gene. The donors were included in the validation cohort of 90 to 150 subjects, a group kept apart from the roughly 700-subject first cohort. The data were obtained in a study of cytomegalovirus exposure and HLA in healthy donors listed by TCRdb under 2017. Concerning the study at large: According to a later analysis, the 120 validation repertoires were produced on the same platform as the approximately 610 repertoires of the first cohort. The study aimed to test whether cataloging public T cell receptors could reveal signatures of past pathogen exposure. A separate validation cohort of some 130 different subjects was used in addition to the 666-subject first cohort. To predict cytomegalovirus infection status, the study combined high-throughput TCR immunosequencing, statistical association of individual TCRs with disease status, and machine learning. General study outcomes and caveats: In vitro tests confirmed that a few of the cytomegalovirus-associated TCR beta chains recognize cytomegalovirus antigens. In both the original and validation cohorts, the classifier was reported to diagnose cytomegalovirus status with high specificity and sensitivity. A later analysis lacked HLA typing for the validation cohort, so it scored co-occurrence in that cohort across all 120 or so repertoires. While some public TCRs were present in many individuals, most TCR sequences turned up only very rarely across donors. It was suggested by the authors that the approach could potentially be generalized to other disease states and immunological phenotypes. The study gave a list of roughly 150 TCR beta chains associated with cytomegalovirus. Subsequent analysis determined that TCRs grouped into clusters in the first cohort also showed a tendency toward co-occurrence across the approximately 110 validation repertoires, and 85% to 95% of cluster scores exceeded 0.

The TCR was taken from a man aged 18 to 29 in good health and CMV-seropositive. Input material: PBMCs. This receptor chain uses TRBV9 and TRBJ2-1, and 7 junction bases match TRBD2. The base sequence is TGTGCCAGCAGCGTAGATGCGGGGGCCTACAATGAGCAGTTCTTC. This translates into CASSVDAGAYNEQFF.